What follows are 12 T cell receptor beta chains derived from one specimen sequenced in a study of OX40 agonist ivuxolimab in advanced cancers. Sequencing was performed with immunoSEQ multiplex PCR; in TCRdb, only in-frame clones are kept and a portion is missing. The data contain approximately 89,000 clones, roughly 91% of them singletons. Specimen: CD4+ or CD8+ T cells sorted from blood, collected in a trial of the OX40 agonist ivuxolimab. Every receptor here comes from an adult with an advanced solid tumor such as melanoma, head and neck, liver or kidney cancer.

The chain links TRBV2 to TRBJ1-4; no definite D call. The V gene's germline CDR1 is SNHLY and CDR2 FYNNEI. The V and J ends lost 6 bases and 1 base respectively, with 15 bases between them. The CDR3 runs 16 residues. DNA of the CDR3: TGTGCCAGCAGCGGGAGACTGGACGGAACTAATGAAAAACTGTTTTTT. As protein: CASSGRLDGTNEKLFF.

This clone turned up a few times. The chain combines TRBV30 with TRBJ2-1; D not certain. Trimming cost V 0 bases and J 4 bases, with 13 bases left between them. The CDR3 length is 15 residues. The germline CDR1 and CDR2 sequences are GTSNPN and SVGIG (reference sequence). The CDR3 sequence: CAWSVPETYYNEQFF. In DNA, the CDR3 is TGTGCCTGGAGTGTACCCGAGACTTATTACAATGAGCAGTTCTTC.

The genes are TRBV7-7 and TRBJ2-7; D not resolved. CDR3 size: 19 residues. Germline V CDR1 and CDR2: SSHAT, FNYEAQ (reference sequence). Trimming removed 2 bases from V and 0 bases from J, with 23 bases in between. The CDR3 nucleotides read TGTGCCAGCAGCTTAAGCCCACCGGTCGCTAAGGCCAGCTCCTACGAGCAGTACTTC. It codes for CASSLSPPVAKASSYEQYF.

The rearrangement joins TRBV18 to TRBJ1-6, with 7 bases matching TRBD1. Germline V gene sequence: CDR1 KGHSH, CDR2 LQKENI. V gave up 6 bases and J gave up 7 bases; unmatched junction bases: 9. The CDR3 covers 15 residues. Here the CDR3 DNA reads TGTGCCAGCTCGTTCGGGACAGCGGCGAATTCACCCCTCCACTTT. Translating gives CASSFGTAANSPLHF.

J is TRBJ2-7 and V is TRBV7-8; no clear D. From germline, CDR1 is SGHVS and CDR2 FQNEAQ. V lost 5 bases, J lost 0 bases, and 17 bases lay in between. This CDR3 comprises 16 residues. CDR3: CASSLTLPASSYEQYF. CDR3 in DNA: TGTGCCAGCAGCCTCACCCTCCCCGCGAGCTCCTACGAGCAGTACTTC.

This clone was seen a few times. The gene calls are TRBV28 and TRBJ2-2; D is ambiguous. In germline, CDR1 is MDHEN, CDR2 SYDVKM. Trimming left V 5 bases short and J 5 bases short, with 12 bases between. The CDR3 runs 14 residues. The CDR3 reads CASSPPLWTGELFF. In nucleotides, the CDR3 is TGTGCCAGCAGTCCCCCACTGTGGACCGGGGAGCTGTTTTTT. The full variable domain, rest sourced from reference TRBV28 and TRBJ2-2, is DVKVTQSSRYLVKRTGEKVFLECVQDMDHENMFWYRQDPGLGLRLIYFSYDVKMKEKGDIPEGYSVSREKKERFSLILESASTNQTSMYLCASSPPLWTGELFFGEGSRLTVL.

This chain connects TRBV7-9 to TRBJ1-1; the match to TRBD1 covers 8 bases. Germline V gives CDR1 SEHNR, CDR2 FQNEAQ (reference sequence). The CDR3 length is 15 residues. V was clipped by 4 bases and J by 1 base; unmatched bases: 5. The CDR3: CASSWGGTGNTEAFF. Written as DNA, the CDR3 is TGTGCCAGCAGCTGGGGTGGGACAGGGAACACTGAAGCTTTCTTT.

This chain uses TRBV2 with TRBJ2-5; maybe TRBD1 (6 bases). Germline CDR1 and CDR2: SNHLY and FYNNEI. The CDR3 contains 15 residues. Trimming took off 7 bases at V and 0 bases at J, with 15 bases between the two ends. The CDR3 loop reads CASNPIQGYQETQYF. The CDR3 region has the DNA TGTGCCAGCAACCCCATCCAGGGGTACCAAGAGACCCAGTACTTC.

The chain is built from TRBV6-6 and TRBJ2-3; 10 nucleotides agree with TRBD1. The ends lost 5 bases at V and 5 bases at J; junction bases unmatched: 10. This CDR3 is built from 16 residues. CDR1 MNHNY and CDR2 SVGAGI come from the germline V gene (reference sequence). The CDR3 spells CASSKRTGGIIDTQYF. CDR3 coding DNA: TGTGCCAGCAGTAAAAGGACAGGGGGAATTATAGATACGCAGTATTTT.

The chain joins TRBV6-6 to TRBJ2-7; D is uncertain. V lost 0 bases and J lost 2, with 8 bases in between. The CDR3 length is 14 residues. The germline V gene has CDR1 MNHNY and CDR2 SVGAGI (reference sequence). CDR3 in DNA: TGTGCCAGCAGTTACTCGTCTGGGGCCTACGAGCAGTACTTC. This translates into CASSYSSGAYEQYF.

The rearrangement links TRBV2 to TRBJ2-2; 7 nucleotides align to TRBD1. The CDR3 is made up of 16 amino acids. Trimming removed 3 bases from V and 3 bases from J; junction bases left unmatched: 7. Germline CDR1 reads SNHLY; CDR2 reads FYNNEI. DNA of the CDR3: TGTGCCAGCAGTGACCCCTCGGGACAGTACACCGGGGAGCTGTTTTTT. Amino acid sequence: CASSDPSGQYTGELFF.

The V gene is TRBV4-1, the J gene TRBJ2-1; the match to TRBD2 covers 7 bases. The CDR3 has 14 residues. Germline values: CDR1 MGHRA, CDR2 YSYEKL. Trimming took 0 bases from V and 7 from J; bases not matched to a gene: 3. The CDR3 is CASSQDSGRNEQFF. In nucleotides, the CDR3 is TGCGCCAGCAGCCAAGATAGCGGGCGGAATGAGCAGTTCTTC.